The 19 T cell receptor beta chains presented below share a single source sample, sequenced in a study of T-cell reconstitution after alpha-beta-depleted transplantation in children. Researchers prepared the TCRbeta library using unique molecular identifiers, the study reports. TCRdb passed the PCR reads through MiXCR, listing each CDR3 protein once. This table has about 300,000 distinct CDR3 sequences, 10% appearing once. The source material was PBMCs, sampled before TCRalphabeta/CD19-depleted stem cell transplant. The receptors here all came from a boy under two years old with acute myeloid leukemia, due to receive a stem cell transplant.

This clonotype was counted a few times. The rearrangement joins TRBV20-1 to TRBJ1-6; D may be TRBD1 (5 bases). Trimming pared 2 bases from V and 3 bases from J, leaving 11 bases between. The CDR3 is made up of 15 amino acids. Per the germline V gene, CDR1 is DFQATT and CDR2 is SNEGSKA (reference sequence). The CDR3 protein is CSARLRGGYNSPLHF. CDR3 nucleotides: TGCAGTGCTAGATTAAGGGGCGGCTATAATTCACCCCTCCACTTT.

In its sample, this clonotype was seen a few times. The genes are TRBV4-3 and TRBJ2-7; 7 bases fit TRBD1. Germline assignment: CDR1 LGHNA and CDR2 YSLEER. CDR3 length equals 15 residues. V gave up 0 bases and J gave up 4 bases; unmatched junction bases: 6. CDR3: CASSQDETGLYEQYF. The CDR3, as DNA: TGCGCCAGCAGCCAAGATGAGACAGGGCTATACGAGCAGTACTTC.

This clonotype was recorded at least ten times. The rearrangement uses TRBV6-6 and TRBJ2-7; TRBD2 might be the D (5 bases). The CDR3 runs 13 residues. Germline CDR1 is MNHNY and CDR2 is SVGAGI (reference sequence). The V gene lost 6 bases and the J gene lost 0 bases, with 9 bases spanning the gap. The CDR3 is CASREGTSYEQYF. As DNA, the CDR3 is TGTGCCAGCAGAGAGGGCACCTCCTACGAGCAGTACTTC.

At least ten counts were recorded for this clonotype. This rearrangement joins TRBV9 to TRBJ2-5; a possible D gene is TRBD2 (7 bases). V lost 1 base, J lost 4 bases, and 17 bases lay in between. This CDR3 spans 16 amino acids. From germline, CDR1 is SGDLS and CDR2 YYNGEE. The CDR3 reads CASSVYPTGGPETQYF. CDR3 sequence (DNA): TGTGCCAGCAGCGTATATCCCACGGGGGGCCCAGAGACCCAGTACTTC.

In this sample, this clonotype turned up many times. The gene calls are TRBV7-9 and TRBJ2-7; D is possibly TRBD1 (6 bases). V lost 1 base, J lost 4 bases, and 14 bases lay in between. Germline CDR1 is SEHNR and CDR2 is FQNEAQ (reference sequence). This CDR3 has 15 amino acids. For the CDR3, the DNA is TGTGCCAGCAGCTTAGGGAGCAGGGGTTCTTACGAGCAGTACTTC. Amino acid sequence: CASSLGSRGSYEQYF.

This clonotype was detected many times. This chain links TRBV7-2 with TRBJ1-1; TRBD1 might be the D (5 bases). This CDR3 has 13 residues. Germline CDR1 and CDR2: SGHTA and FQGNSA. V was cut by 2 bases and J by 7 bases, with 11 bases left in between. As DNA, the CDR3 is TGTGCCAGCAGCTTAAGGCAGGGCCTTGAAGCTTTCTTT. This translates into CASSLRQGLEAFF.

This chain connects TRBV2 to TRBJ2-3, with a possible D match to TRBD1 (5 bases). Trimming took 8 bases from V and 6 from J, leaving 21 bases between them. Germline V gives CDR1 SNHLY, CDR2 FYNNEI. This CDR3 is built from 15 residues. The CDR3 here is CASPRRPGLGDTQYF. The CDR3 DNA reads TGTGCCAGCCCCCGAAGGCCAGGGCTGGGGGATACGCAGTATTTT.

This clonotype has just a few counts. V is TRBV7-3 and J is TRBJ2-5, with D perhaps assigned TRBD1 or TRBD2 (5 bases each). V was clipped by 2 bases and J by 9 bases, with 10 bases between them. The CDR3 totals 12 residues. Germline V CDR1 and CDR2: SGHTA, FQGTGA. In DNA, the CDR3 is TGTGCCAGCAGCTTAGCTCCGGGGCCCCAGTACTTC. Its translation is CASSLAPGPQYF. Based on the CDR3 plus reference TRBV7-3 and TRBJ2-5, the full variable domain is GAGVSQTPSNKVTEKGKYVELRCDPISGHTALYWYRQSLGQGPEFLIYFQGTGAADDSGLPNDRFFAVRPEGSVSTLKIQRTERGDSAVYLCASSLAPGPQYFGPGTRLLVL.

This clonotype showed up many times. The rearrangement uses TRBV19 and TRBJ2-1; 7 bases match TRBD2. With V trimmed by 3 bases and J by 6 bases, 5 bases remained unmatched. This CDR3 spans 14 amino acids. CDR1 is LNHDA, CDR2 SQIVND, per germline (reference sequence). The CDR3 coding sequence is TGTGCCAGTAGTATCTTGGGGGGGAGCAATGAGCAGTTCTTC. Protein product: CASSILGGSNEQFF. Full variable domain (rest looked up from reference TRBV19 and TRBJ2-1): DGGITQSPKYLFRKEGQNVTLSCEQNLNHDAMYWYRQDPGQGLRLIYYSQIVNDFQKGDIAEGYSVSREKKESFPLTVTSAQKNPTAFYLCASSILGGSNEQFFGPGTRLTVL.

The chain uses TRBV11-1 and TRBJ2-6; D gene uncertain. The V gene's germline CDR1 is SGHAT and CDR2 FQDESV (reference sequence). Trimming left V 1 base short and J 0 bases short, with 13 bases between. The length of the CDR3 is 18 residues. CDR3 protein: CASSLVQLISSGANVLTF. CDR3 DNA sequence: TGTGCCAGCAGCTTAGTACAGCTAATCAGCTCTGGGGCCAACGTCCTGACTTTC.

Only a few counts were recorded for this clonotype. The chain is built from TRBV28 and TRBJ1-4; no clear D. V gave up 8 bases and J gave up 4 bases, with 11 bases separating them. The length of the CDR3 is 13 residues. The germline CDR1 and CDR2 sequences are MDHEN and SYDVKM. DNA for the CDR3: TGTGCCAGCCTACACGGTTTTAATGAAAAACTGTTTTTT. This codes for CASLHGFNEKLFF.

This clonotype has at least ten counts. The chain uses TRBV9 and TRBJ2-5; possibly TRBD2 for D (6 bases). The CDR3 extends over 14 amino acids. Trimming removed 2 bases at V and 0 bases at J, with 8 bases between. Germline V gene sequence: CDR1 SGDLS, CDR2 YYNGEE. The CDR3 protein is CASSVWGDQETQYF. For the CDR3, the DNA is TGTGCCAGCAGCGTTTGGGGGGACCAAGAGACCCAGTACTTC.

This clonotype was observed at least ten times. This chain uses TRBV20-1 with TRBJ2-2, with D possibly TRBD1 on 6 matching bases. V lost 3 bases, J lost 2 bases, and 10 bases lay in between. The germline V gene has CDR1 DFQATT and CDR2 SNEGSKA (reference sequence). The CDR3 runs to 14 residues. CDR3 region: CSASRGSNTGELFF. The CDR3 nucleotides are TGCAGTGCTAGCAGGGGTTCAAACACCGGGGAGCTGTTTTTT.

This clonotype came up a few times. The chain is built from TRBV27 and TRBJ2-2, with D unclear. In germline, CDR1 is MNHEY, CDR2 SMNVEV (reference sequence). The germline V and J ends were trimmed by 6 bases and 6 bases, with 8 bases remaining between them. CDR3 length: 12 amino acids. Here the CDR3 DNA reads TGTGCCAGCAGCCACGCCCCCGGGGAGCTGTTTTTT. It codes for CASSHAPGELFF.

This clonotype was detected many times. The genes are TRBV11-2 and TRBJ2-4, with D possibly matching TRBD2 (5 bases). Per germline, CDR1 SGHAT and CDR2 FQNNGV. Trimming removed 6 bases at V and 8 bases at J, with 11 bases between. The CDR3 loop spans 12 amino acids. CDR3 protein: CASSSSGDIQYF. The DNA for the CDR3 is TGTGCCAGCAGTTCCTCCGGGGACATTCAGTACTTC.

This clonotype was recorded at least ten times. The J gene is TRBJ2-2, the V gene TRBV24-1, with D perhaps matching TRBD1 or TRBD2 (5 bases each). CDR3 size: 18 residues. CDR1 KGHDR and CDR2 SFDVKD come from the germline V gene. Deletions cut 0 bases from V and 3 bases from J, with 16 bases between. The chain's CDR3 is CATSDLGLKGRDTGELFF. CDR3 nucleotides: TGTGCCACCAGTGATTTGGGGCTCAAGGGGAGAGACACCGGGGAGCTGTTTTTT.

This clonotype occurred many times. The chain recombines TRBV5-6 with TRBJ1-2; no reliable D call. With 0 bases removed from V and 5 bases from J, the gap between germline ends came to 8 bases. The CDR3 totals 13 residues. Germline assignment: CDR1 SGHDT and CDR2 YYEEEE. The CDR3 reads CASSLDLLYGYTF. The CDR3, as DNA: TGTGCCAGCAGCTTGGACTTACTATATGGCTACACCTTC.

This clonotype has a count of ten or more. V gene TRBV28 combines with J gene TRBJ2-7, with 7 bases identical to TRBD2. V lost 3 bases and J lost 2; bases outside the gene matches: 4. Germline CDR1 MDHEN, CDR2 SYDVKM. This CDR3 spans 14 amino acids. CDR3 loop: CASSLGGRTYEQYF. CDR3 DNA: TGTGCCAGCAGTTTGGGGGGGAGGACCTACGAGCAGTACTTC.

This clonotype was counted only a few times. This chain links TRBV30 with TRBJ2-1, with 11 bases fitting TRBD2. With V trimmed by 3 bases and J by 3 bases, 7 bases remained unmatched. Germline CDR1 GTSNPN, CDR2 SVGIG (reference sequence). The CDR3 runs 16 residues. CDR3 residues: CAWSLPTSGGYNEQFF. The DNA for the CDR3 is TGTGCCTGGAGCCTTCCCACTAGCGGGGGCTACAATGAGCAGTTCTTC.